This T cell receptor beta chain was sequenced for a study of blood T cell repertoires in COVID-19. For the study at large: The United States, Italy and Spain supplied acute and convalescent COVID-19 samples. PBMCs, B-cell-depleted T cells, or T cells were the source of the cDNA or gDNA that made up the material.

Seattle participants joined during active infection and were tracked over time. Original processing notes: Using reference gene primer amplification, nucleated cell counts were estimated. The table came from immunoSEQ multiplex PCR; TCRdb's copy has only in-frame clones and leaves some out. The V and J calls and clone size are taken from that table; D and trimming were inferred from the DNA. The table has over 150,000 clones, around nine tenths seen once; the top ten hold about 9.3%. J gave up 3 bases and V 3 bases, and 6 bases lay outside the gene matches. The V gene's germline CDR1 is SEHNR and CDR2 FQNEAQ (reference sequence). The length of the CDR3 is 16 residues.

V usage is TRBV7-9 and J usage is TRBJ1-4, with 8 bases fitting TRBD1. This receptor was identified in a woman in her seventies with COVID-19, enrolled during active disease. Specimen: peripheral blood. CDR3 protein: CASSFGQGLANEKLFF. As DNA, the CDR3 is TGTGCCAGCAGCTTCGGACAGGGCCTAGCTAATGAAAAACTGTTTTTT. The variable domain in full, completed from reference TRBV7-9 and TRBJ1-4, reads DTGVSQNPRHKITKRGQNVTFRCDPISEHNRLYWYRQTLGQGPEFLTYFQNEAQLEKSRLLSDRFSAERPKGSFSTLEIQRTEQGDSAMYLCASSFGQGLANEKLFFGSGTQLSVL.